This T cell receptor (beta chain) came from a study of early T cells in non-severe SARS-CoV-2 infection. This clonotype was counted ten times or more. Germline assignment: CDR1 SNHLY and CDR2 FYNNEI. With 6 bases clipped from V and 7 bases from J, the junction kept 4 bases outside the gene matches. This CDR3 spans 14 amino acids. MiXCR, applied by TCRdb to the 5' RACE reads, yields one record per CDR3 protein. This repertoire shows tens of thousands of distinct CDR3 sequences, under 10% found once; its top ten account for about 3.2%. The receptor was isolated from an adult who was a healthcare worker with PCR-confirmed SARS-CoV-2 infection or an uninfected control (not recorded which). Sequenced material: whole blood. V is TRBV2 and J is TRBJ2-1; 12 bases are shared with TRBD1. CDR3 DNA: TGTGCCAGCAGGGGACAGGGGGCTTGGAATGAGCAGTTCTTC. Translation: CASRGQGAWNEQFF.